This paragraph covers one T cell receptor beta chain sequence. Trimming shortened V by 3 bases and J by 5 bases, and 13 bases separated the two germline ends. The germline gives CDR1 KGHSH, CDR2 LQKENI. The CDR3 covers 14 residues. The data were taken from a study of blood T cell repertoires in COVID-19. Across the study: COVID-19 samples, acute and convalescent, were from the United States, Italy and Spain. T cells, B-cell-depleted T cells, or PBMCs supplied cDNA or gDNA.

As processed by the authors: Nucleated cell number was recorded as an estimate derived from reference gene primer amplification. The assay was immunoSEQ multiplex PCR, and TCRdb's table has in-frame clones only and misses some. V, J and clone size were drawn from that table, and D and trimming were deduced from the DNA. The sample lists approximately 300,000 clones, around four fifths occurring once. The sequenced sample was peripheral blood. The clonotype was recovered from a woman in her forties or fifties with acute or convalescent COVID-19. J is TRBJ2-5 and V is TRBV18; D may be TRBD1 (6 bases). CDR3 region: CASSPDSLGETQYF. The CDR3 DNA sequence: TGTGCCAGCTCACCGGACAGCCTGGGGGAGACCCAGTACTTC.